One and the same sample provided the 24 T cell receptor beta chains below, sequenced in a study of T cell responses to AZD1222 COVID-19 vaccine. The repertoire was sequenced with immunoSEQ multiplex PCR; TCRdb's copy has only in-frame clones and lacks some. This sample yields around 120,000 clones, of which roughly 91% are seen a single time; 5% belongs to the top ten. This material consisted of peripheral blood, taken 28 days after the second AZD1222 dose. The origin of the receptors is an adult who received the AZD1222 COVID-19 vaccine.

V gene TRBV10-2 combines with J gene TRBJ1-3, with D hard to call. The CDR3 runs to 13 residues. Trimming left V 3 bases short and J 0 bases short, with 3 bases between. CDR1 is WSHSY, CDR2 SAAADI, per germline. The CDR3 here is CASSDSSGNTIYF. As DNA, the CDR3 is TGCGCCAGCAGTGATAGCTCTGGAAACACCATATATTTT.

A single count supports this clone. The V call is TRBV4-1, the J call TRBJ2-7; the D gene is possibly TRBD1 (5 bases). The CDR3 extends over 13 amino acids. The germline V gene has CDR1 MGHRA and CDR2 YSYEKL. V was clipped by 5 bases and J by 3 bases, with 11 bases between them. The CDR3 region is CASSSQGGYEQYF. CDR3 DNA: TGCGCCAGCAGCTCCCAGGGCGGCTACGAGCAGTACTTC.

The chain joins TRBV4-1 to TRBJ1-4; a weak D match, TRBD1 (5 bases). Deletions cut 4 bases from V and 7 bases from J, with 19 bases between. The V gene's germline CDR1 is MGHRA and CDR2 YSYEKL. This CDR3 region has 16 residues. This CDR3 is CASSLDLRVRGEKLFF. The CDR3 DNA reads TGCGCCAGCAGCCTCGATCTCAGGGTGAGGGGTGAAAAACTGTTTTTT.

The CDR3 here is CASSNDLGTEAFF. DNA for the CDR3: TGTGCCAGTAGTAACGACTTAGGGACTGAAGCTTTCTTT. The V call is TRBV19, the J call TRBJ1-1; no clear D. Germline V gives CDR1 LNHDA, CDR2 SQIVND (reference sequence). The V end lost 4 bases, the J end lost 5 bases, and 11 bases lay between the germline ends. CDR3 size: 13 residues.

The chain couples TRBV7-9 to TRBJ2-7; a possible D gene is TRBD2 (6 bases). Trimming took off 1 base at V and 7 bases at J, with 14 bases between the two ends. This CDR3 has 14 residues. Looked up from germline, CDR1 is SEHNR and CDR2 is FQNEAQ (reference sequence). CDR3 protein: CASSLGGLHGEQYF. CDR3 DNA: TGTGCCAGCAGCTTAGGGGGACTTCATGGGGAGCAGTACTTC.

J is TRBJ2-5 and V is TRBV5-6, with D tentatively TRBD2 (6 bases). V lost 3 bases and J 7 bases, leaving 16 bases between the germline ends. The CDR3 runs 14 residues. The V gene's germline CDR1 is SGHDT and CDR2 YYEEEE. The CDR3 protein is CASSWGAGPRTQYF. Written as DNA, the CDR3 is TGTGCCAGCAGCTGGGGCGCGGGGCCAAGGACCCAGTACTTC. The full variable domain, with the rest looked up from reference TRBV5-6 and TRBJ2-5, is DAGVTQSPTHLIKTRGQQVTLRCSPKSGHDTVSWYQQALGQGPQFIFQYYEEEERQRGNFPDRFSGHQFPNYSSELNVNALLLGDSALYLCASSWGAGPRTQYFGPGTRLLVL.

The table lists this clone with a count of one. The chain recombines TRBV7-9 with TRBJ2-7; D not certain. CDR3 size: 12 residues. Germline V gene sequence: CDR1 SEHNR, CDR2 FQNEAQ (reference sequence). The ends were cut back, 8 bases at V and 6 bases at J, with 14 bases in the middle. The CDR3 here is CASRSFGGEQYF. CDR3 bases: TGTGCCAGCCGGTCGTTTGGTGGCGAGCAGTACTTC.

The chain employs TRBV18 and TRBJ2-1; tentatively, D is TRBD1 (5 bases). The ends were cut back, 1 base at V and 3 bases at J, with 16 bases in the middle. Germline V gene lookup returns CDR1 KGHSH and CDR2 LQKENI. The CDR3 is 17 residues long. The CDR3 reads CASSPLEQGLIYNEQFF. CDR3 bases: TGTGCCAGCTCACCACTCGAGCAGGGCCTGATCTACAATGAGCAGTTCTTC.

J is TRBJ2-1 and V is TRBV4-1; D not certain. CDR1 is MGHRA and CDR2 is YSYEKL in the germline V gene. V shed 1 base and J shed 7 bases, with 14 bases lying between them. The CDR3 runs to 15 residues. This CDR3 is CASSQVGSSLNEQFF. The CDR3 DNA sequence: TGCGCCAGCAGCCAAGTTGGCAGTAGTCTAAATGAGCAGTTCTTC.

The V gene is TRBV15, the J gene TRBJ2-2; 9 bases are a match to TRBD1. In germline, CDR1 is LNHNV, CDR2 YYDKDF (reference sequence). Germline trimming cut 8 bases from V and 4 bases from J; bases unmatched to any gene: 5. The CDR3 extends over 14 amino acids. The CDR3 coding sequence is TGTGCCACCGGGGGACAGGGTGGCACCGGGGAGCTGTTTTTT. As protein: CATGGQGGTGELFF.

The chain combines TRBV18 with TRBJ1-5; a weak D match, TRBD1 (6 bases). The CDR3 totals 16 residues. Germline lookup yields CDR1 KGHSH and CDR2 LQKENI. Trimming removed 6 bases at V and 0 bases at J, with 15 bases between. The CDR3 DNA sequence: TGTGCCAGCTCCCAAGGGGGGGGCTATAGCAATCAGCCCCAGCATTTT. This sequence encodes CASSQGGGYSNQPQHF.

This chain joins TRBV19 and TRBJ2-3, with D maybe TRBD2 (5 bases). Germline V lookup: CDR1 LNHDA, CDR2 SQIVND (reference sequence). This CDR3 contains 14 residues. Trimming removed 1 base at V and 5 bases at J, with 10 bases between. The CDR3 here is CASSIGAGGDTQYF. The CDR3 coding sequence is TGTGCCAGTAGTATAGGGGCAGGAGGAGATACGCAGTATTTT.

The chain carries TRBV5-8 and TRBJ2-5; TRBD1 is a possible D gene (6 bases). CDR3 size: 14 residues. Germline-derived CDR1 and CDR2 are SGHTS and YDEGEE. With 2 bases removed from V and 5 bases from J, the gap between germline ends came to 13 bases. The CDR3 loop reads CASSLTGRRETQYF. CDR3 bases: TGTGCCAGCAGCTTAACAGGGCGGCGGGAGACCCAGTACTTC. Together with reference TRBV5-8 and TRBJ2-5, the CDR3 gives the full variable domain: EAGVTQSPTHLIKTRGQQATLRCSPISGHTSVYWYQQALGLGLQFLLWYDEGEERNRGNFPPRFSGRQFPNYSSELNVNALELEDSALYLCASSLTGRRETQYFGPGTRLLVL.

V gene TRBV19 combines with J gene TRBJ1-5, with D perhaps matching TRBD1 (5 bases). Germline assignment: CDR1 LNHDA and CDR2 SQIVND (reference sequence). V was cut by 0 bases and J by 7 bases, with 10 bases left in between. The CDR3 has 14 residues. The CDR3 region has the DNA TGTGCCAGTAGTATAGATAGTTGGGGGCAGCCCCAGCATTTT. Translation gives CASSIDSWGQPQHF.

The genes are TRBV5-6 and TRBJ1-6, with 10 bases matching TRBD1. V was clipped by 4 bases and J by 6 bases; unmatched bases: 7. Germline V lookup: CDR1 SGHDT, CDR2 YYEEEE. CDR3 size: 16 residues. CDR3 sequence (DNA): TGTGCCAGCAGCACCCCGGGGACAGGGGCTAATTCACCCCTCCACTTT. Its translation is CASSTPGTGANSPLHF.

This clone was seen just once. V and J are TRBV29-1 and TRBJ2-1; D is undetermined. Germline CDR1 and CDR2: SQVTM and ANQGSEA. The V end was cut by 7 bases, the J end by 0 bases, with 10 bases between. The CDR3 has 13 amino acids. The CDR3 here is CSGRKSSYNEQFF. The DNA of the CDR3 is TGCAGCGGAAGAAAGAGCTCCTACAATGAGCAGTTCTTC.

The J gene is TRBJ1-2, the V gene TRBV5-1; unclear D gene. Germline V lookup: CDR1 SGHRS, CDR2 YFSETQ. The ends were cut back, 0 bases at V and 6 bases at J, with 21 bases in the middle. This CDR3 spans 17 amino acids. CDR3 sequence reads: CASSLVVDLLTFDGYTF. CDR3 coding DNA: TGCGCCAGCAGCTTGGTGGTTGATCTACTAACCTTCGATGGCTACACCTTC.

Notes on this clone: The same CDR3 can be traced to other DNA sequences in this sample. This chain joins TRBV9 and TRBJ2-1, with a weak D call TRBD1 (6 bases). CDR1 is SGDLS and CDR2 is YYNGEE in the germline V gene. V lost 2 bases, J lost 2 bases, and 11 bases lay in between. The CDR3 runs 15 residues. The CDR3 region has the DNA TGTGCCAGCAGCGTCGGGCAGGGGACCTACAATGAGCAGTTCTTC. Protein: CASSVGQGTYNEQFF.

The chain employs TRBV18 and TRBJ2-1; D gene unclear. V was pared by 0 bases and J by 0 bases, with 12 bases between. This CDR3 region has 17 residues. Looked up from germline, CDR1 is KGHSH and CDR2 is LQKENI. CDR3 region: CASSPPLGGSSYNEQFF. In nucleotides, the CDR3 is TGTGCCAGCTCACCACCGTTGGGCGGAAGCTCCTACAATGAGCAGTTCTTC.

CDR3 in DNA: TGTGCCAGCAGACCGGAGGGAACTGGGGCCAACGTCCTGACTTTC. Translating gives CASRPEGTGANVLTF. This chain joins TRBV27 and TRBJ2-6; possibly TRBD2 for D (6 bases). CDR1 is MNHEY, CDR2 SMNVEV, per germline (reference sequence). Between the trimmed V and J ends, which lost 6 bases and 2 bases, there was a span of 11 bases. The CDR3 is 15 amino acids.

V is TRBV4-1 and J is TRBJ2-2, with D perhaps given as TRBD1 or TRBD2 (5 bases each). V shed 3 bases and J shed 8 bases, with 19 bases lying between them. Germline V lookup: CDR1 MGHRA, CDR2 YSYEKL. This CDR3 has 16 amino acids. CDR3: CASSQALGTASGELFF. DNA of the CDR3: TGCGCCAGCAGCCAGGCACTCGGGACCGCTTCGGGGGAGCTGTTTTTT.

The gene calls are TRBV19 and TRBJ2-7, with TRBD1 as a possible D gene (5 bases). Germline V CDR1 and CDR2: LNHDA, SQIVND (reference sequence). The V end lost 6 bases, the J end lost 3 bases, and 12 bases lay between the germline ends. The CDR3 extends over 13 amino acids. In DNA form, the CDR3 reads TGTGCCAGTAGCGCAGGGCTTGGCTACGAGCAGTACTTC. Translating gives CASSAGLGYEQYF.

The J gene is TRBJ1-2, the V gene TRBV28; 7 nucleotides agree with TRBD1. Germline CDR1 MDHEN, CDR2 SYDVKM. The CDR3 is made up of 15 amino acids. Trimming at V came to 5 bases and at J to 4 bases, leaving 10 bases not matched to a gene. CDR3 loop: CASSPAFGTAYGYTF. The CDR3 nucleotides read TGTGCCAGCAGTCCCGCCTTTGGGACAGCCTATGGCTACACCTTC.

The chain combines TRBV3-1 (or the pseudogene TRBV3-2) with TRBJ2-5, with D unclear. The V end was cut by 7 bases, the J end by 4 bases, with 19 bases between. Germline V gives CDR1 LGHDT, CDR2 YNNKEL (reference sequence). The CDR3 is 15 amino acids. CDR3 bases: TGTGCCAGCACCCCCTCGGGCAGGTATGGAGAGACCCAGTACTTC. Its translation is CASTPSGRYGETQYF.